The text below deals with one T cell receptor (beta chain). Sequencing of TCR beta covered CD8+ and CD4+ T cells obtained from blood. Control patients had untreated stable or active relapsing-remitting multiple sclerosis by revised McDonald criteria. While CD8+ and CD4+ T cells were isolated negatively, TEMRA cells were enriched by FACS. Germline V CDR1 and CDR2: SGHNT, YYREEE (reference sequence). This CDR3 region has 15 residues. With V trimmed by 0 bases and J by 4 bases, 6 bases remained unmatched. This sample is part of a study of CD8 T cells in Susac syndrome. A quantity of about 0.5 to 1 ug RNA underwent reverse transcription using random hexamers. By means of immunoSEQ multiplex PCR, TCR beta CDR3 spanning 54 Vbeta and 13 Jbeta underwent amplification. TCRdb re-analysed the immunoSEQ multiplex PCR reads in MiXCR, keeping a single row per CDR3 protein. The table has more than 250,000 distinct CDR3 sequences, about 91% seen once; the top ten hold over 0.05%.

This TCR was sampled from a human donor with multiple sclerosis. Specimen: CD4+ T cells from PBMCs. This sequence joins TRBV5-4 and TRBJ1-1, with 7 bases lining up with TRBD1. The CDR3 loop is CASSLGGAGGTEAFF. CDR3 bases: TGTGCCAGCAGCTTGGGGGGGGCAGGGGGCACTGAAGCTTTCTTT.